The 2 T cell receptor beta chains in this list originate from one sample, sequenced in a study of blood T cell repertoires in COVID-19 (dated by TCRdb to the early 2020s). Libraries were built with the immunoSEQ multiplex PCR assay. What TCRdb holds here is the immuneACCESS table cut down to in-frame rearrangements. Part of the clones is not present; checked against another copy, under half of the missing clones reflect an unresolved V gene, and the others are unexplained. In all, the sample holds 300,000 to 400,000 clones, and under 95% of those were seen once. Of the sample, less than 3.5% falls within the top ten clones. Sequencing input: peripheral blood. The receptors originated from a woman aged 18-29 years who had recovered from COVID-19.

This chain joins TRBV6-6 and TRBJ1-2; no firm D call. The ends were cut back, 8 bases at V and 0 bases at J, with 10 bases in the middle. CDR1 and CDR2 from the germline V gene are MNHNY and SVGAGI (reference sequence). This CDR3 has 13 residues. CDR3 sequence: CASQRGTNYGYTF. The CDR3 DNA sequence: TGTGCCAGCCAACGGGGAACTAACTATGGCTACACCTTC.

This clone was recorded only once. The J gene is TRBJ2-3, the V gene TRBV4-3; 10 nucleotides line up with TRBD2. Losses at the gene ends were 1 base for V and 5 bases for J; bases not matched to a gene: 6. CDR1 and CDR2 from the germline V gene are LGHNA and YSLEER. This CDR3 contains 16 residues. CDR3 amino acids: CASSQVSGRAGDTQYF. The CDR3 bases are TGCGCCAGCAGCCAAGTGAGCGGGAGGGCCGGAGATACGCAGTATTTT.